These 30 T cell receptor beta chains share one sample of origin, sequenced in a study of T cell clonality in common variable immunodeficiency. The repertoire was sequenced with immunoSEQ multiplex PCR; TCRdb's copy has only in-frame clones and lacks some. The sample holds around 55,000 clones, and no clone turns up only once. Sequencing input: peripheral blood mononuclear cells. The source is a person between 18 and 75 years old in good health.

This clone was counted ten times or more. The read falls 3 residues short of the CDR3 end, and the missing part is taken from the germline J gene. The genes are TRBV19 and TRBJ1-2; 7 bases map to TRBD1. This CDR3 is built from 15 residues. Germline V gene data show CDR1 as LNHDA and CDR2 as SQIVND (reference sequence). CDR3: CASSIGGGSSSGYTF. The CDR3 DNA, read in part, is TGTGCCAGTAGTATAGGAGGGGGCTCCTCCTCCGGC.

This clone has more than one count but fewer than ten. Sequencing ends 3 residues short of the CDR3 end; the germline J gene provides the rest. This sequence joins TRBV19 and TRBJ1-2, with 7 bases matching TRBD1. Germline V CDR1 and CDR2: LNHDA, SQIVND (reference sequence). The CDR3 is made up of 14 amino acids. The covered CDR3 bases are TGTGCCAGTAGTATAGGACAGGGCACAGATACC. Amino acids: CASSIGQGTDT. The full CDR3 protein is CASSIGQGTDTYTF. Complete variable domain (other parts from reference TRBV19 and TRBJ1-2): DGGITQSPKYLFRKEGQNVTLSCEQNLNHDAMYWYRQDPGQGLRLIYYSQIVNDFQKGDIAEGYSVSREKKESFPLTVTSAQKNPTAFYLCASSIGQGTDTYTFGSGTRLTVV.

Many counts were recorded for this clone. The read terminates 3 residues ahead of where the CDR3 ends, so the germline J gene completes it. This chain connects TRBV19 to TRBJ2-1; 7 bases are shared with TRBD2. With V trimmed by 3 bases and J by 3 bases, 2 bases remained unmatched. The CDR3 length is 14 residues. CDR1 LNHDA and CDR2 SQIVND come from the germline V gene (reference sequence). CDR3 amino acids: CASSMGGSYNEQFF. The sequenced part of the CDR3 DNA is TGTGCCAGTAGTATGGGGGGGAGCTACAATGAG.

This clone was counted ten times or more. The CDR3 end lies 3 residues beyond the end of the read and is filled in from the germline J gene. V is TRBV4-1 and J is TRBJ2-2; D unresolved. Trimming removed 0 bases from V and 2 bases from J, with 10 bases in between. The length of the CDR3 is 16 residues. CDR1 MGHRA and CDR2 YSYEKL come from the germline V gene. CDR3 in amino acids: CASSQDRVSNTGELFF. The sequenced CDR3 bases are TGCGCCAGCAGCCAAGACCGGGTCTCCAACACCGGGGAG.

The sample holds many counts of this clone. Read coverage stops 3 residues before the CDR3 terminus; the germline J gene supplies the remainder. The J gene is TRBJ1-1, the V gene TRBV10-3; 7 nucleotides match TRBD1. V lost 6 bases to trimming and J lost 6 bases; unmatched junction nucleotides: 16. CDR1 and CDR2 from the germline V gene are ENHRY and SYGVKD. CDR3 size: 16 residues. The CDR3 sequence is CAIRAAQGMGKPEAFF. The sequenced CDR3 bases are TGTGCCATCAGGGCAGCACAGGGGATGGGTAAACCTGAA.

This clone has at least ten counts. The read halts 3 residues ahead of the CDR3 end, with the missing end drawn from the germline J gene. The chain links TRBV23-1 to TRBJ2-7, with D possibly TRBD1 on 6 matching bases. TRBV23-1 qualifies as an ORF whose function is uncertain. Trimming cost V 5 bases and J 0 bases, with 17 bases left between them. The CDR3 extends over 16 amino acids. CDR3 bases read: TGCGCCAGCAGTGGGTTCCAGGGGCCGAGCTCCTACGAG. Its translation: CASSGFQGPSSYE. The full CDR3 reads CASSGFQGPSSYEQYF.

This clone was recorded a few times. The observed sequence ends 3 residues before the CDR3 terminus, with the missing tail filled in from the germline J gene. The chain uses TRBV20-1 and TRBJ2-1, with 12 bases lining up with TRBD2. Germline CDR1 reads DFQATT; CDR2 reads SNEGSKA (reference sequence). With 6 bases clipped from V and 4 bases from J, the junction kept 4 bases outside the gene matches. CDR3 length: 14 amino acids. This chain's CDR3 is CSAPTSGGYNEQFF. Partial CDR3 DNA: TGCAGTGCACCCACTAGCGGGGGGTACAATGAG.

A note on this clone: Read sequence stops 3 residues before the CDR3 end, and the germline J gene provides the missing end. This sequence joins TRBV7-2 and TRBJ1-2, with 7 bases fitting TRBD1. The germline gives CDR1 SGHTA, CDR2 FQGNSA. The CDR3 is 15 amino acids. CDR3 DNA, as far as it was read: TGTGCCAGCAGCTCCTCGGGACAGAGGACCTACGAC. This codes for CASSSSGQRTYD. Given in full, the CDR3 is CASSSSGQRTYDYTF.

This clone was detected ten times or more. The observed sequence ends 3 residues before the CDR3 terminus, with the missing tail filled in from the germline J gene. The chain combines TRBV7-2 with TRBJ1-2, with D uncertain. Trimming cost V 2 bases and J 6 bases, with 10 bases left between them. Per germline, CDR1 SGHTA and CDR2 FQGNSA. The CDR3 is 13 amino acids. The covered CDR3 bases are TGTGCCAGCAGCTTATCTCGTATTAATGGC. Translation gives CASSLSRING. The complete CDR3 reads CASSLSRINGYTF.

This clone was observed many times. The CDR3 goes on 3 residues after the read ends, and that part is filled in from the germline J gene. The V gene is TRBV4-1, the J gene TRBJ2-7, with 7 bases that match TRBD1. CDR3 length: 16 residues. V gave up 0 bases and J gave up 4 bases; unmatched junction bases: 9. Germline V gene sequence: CDR1 MGHRA, CDR2 YSYEKL. This CDR3 is CASSQESQGEVYEQYF. CDR3 DNA, as far as it was read: TGCGCCAGCAGCCAAGAAAGTCAGGGGGAAGTATACGAG.

This clone was observed many times. The CDR3 goes on 3 residues after the read ends, and that part is filled in from the germline J gene. The V gene is TRBV30, the J gene TRBJ2-1; D is ambiguous. The CDR3 spans 14 residues. V dropped 2 bases and J dropped 4 bases, with 12 bases sitting between them. Germline lookup yields CDR1 GTSNPN and CDR2 SVGIG (reference sequence). The covered CDR3 bases are TGTGCCTGGAGTCTACGCGGAGAGTACAATGAG. Amino acids: CAWSLRGEYNE. The entire CDR3 is CAWSLRGEYNEQFF.

This clone appeared a few times. The read is 3 residues too short to cover the CDR3 end, so that end is filled in from the germline J gene. J is TRBJ2-2 and V is TRBV2, with D possibly being TRBD1 (5 bases). The CDR3 spans 15 residues. Germline assignment: CDR1 SNHLY and CDR2 FYNNEI. CDR3 DNA (partial): TGTGCCAGCACTCAATGGGGCTCCTATAATTCACCG. Translating it yields CASTQWGSYNSP. The whole CDR3 protein is CASTQWGSYNSPLFF.

This clone was seen many times. This CDR3 is CASSYTSGSYDYTF. The sequenced part of the CDR3 DNA is TGTGCCAGCAGTTACACTAGCGGGTCCTACGAC. The V and J genes are TRBV6-2 or TRBV6-3 and TRBJ1-2; D is ambiguous. Read data end 3 residues before the CDR3 end; the end is taken from the germline J gene. The germline CDR1 and CDR2 sequences are MNHEY and SVGEGT. The CDR3 is 14 amino acids.

A remark on this clone: The read finishes 3 residues shy of the CDR3 end, and the germline J gene is used to complete it. The V gene is TRBV19, the J gene TRBJ1-4; the match to TRBD1 covers 8 bases. CDR1 and CDR2 (germline): LNHDA, SQIVND (reference sequence). This CDR3 contains 16 residues. Trimming took 4 bases from V and 7 from J; bases not matched to a gene: 11. CDR3 DNA, as far as it was read: TGTGCCAGTAGTACTCTCGCCGGGACAGGACCTGAAAAA. This codes for CASSTLAGTGPEK. The whole CDR3 sequence reads CASSTLAGTGPEKLFF.

This clone was counted many times. Coverage ceases 3 residues before the CDR3 finishes, and the germline J gene fills in the end. This chain links TRBV28 with TRBJ2-5, with unresolved D. Trimming removed 3 bases at V and 5 bases at J, with 13 bases between. Germline loops: CDR1 MDHEN, CDR2 SYDVKM. The CDR3 loop spans 14 amino acids. CDR3 DNA, as far as it was read: TGTGCCAGCAGTTTGTTCCCACCCGGGGAGACC. Residues: CASSLFPPGET. The complete CDR3 reads CASSLFPPGETQYF. Complete variable domain (other parts from reference TRBV28 and TRBJ2-5): DVKVTQSSRYLVKRTGEKVFLECVQDMDHENMFWYRQDPGLGLRLIYFSYDVKMKEKGDIPEGYSVSREKKERFSLILESASTNQTSMYLCASSLFPPGETQYFGPGTRLLVL.

This clone was recorded many times. The CDR3 end is not reached by the read, which stops 3 residues before it; the germline J gene fills it in. The chain carries TRBV2 and TRBJ1-3; tentative D call: TRBD1 (6 bases). The CDR3 spans 16 residues. The germline gives CDR1 SNHLY, CDR2 FYNNEI. V was cut by 1 base and J by 3 bases, with 13 bases left in between. The covered CDR3 bases are TGTGCCAGCAGTGAAGACAGGGTAAAGATTGGAAACACC. This sequence encodes CASSEDRVKIGNT. Given in full, the CDR3 is CASSEDRVKIGNTIYF.

In its sample, this clone was seen many times. The sequence runs out 3 residues before the end of the CDR3; the remainder is reconstructed from the germline J gene. The chain recombines TRBV20-1 with TRBJ2-7; 7 nucleotides agree with TRBD1. V dropped 5 bases and J dropped 0; count of bases not matched to a gene: 7. CDR3 length: 14 amino acids. Germline V gene data show CDR1 as DFQATT and CDR2 as SNEGSKA (reference sequence). The CDR3 DNA, read in part, is TGCAGTGCTCCAGGGGGTGACCTCTCCTACGAG. It encodes CSAPGGDLSYE. The complete CDR3 protein is CSAPGGDLSYEQYF.

The table lists this clone with many counts. From the germline J gene comes the end of the CDR3, since the read stops 3 residues before it. The rearrangement joins TRBV2 to TRBJ1-2, with a weak D call TRBD1 (5 bases). Germline V gene lookup returns CDR1 SNHLY and CDR2 FYNNEI. The ends were cut back, 6 bases at V and 5 bases at J, with 10 bases in the middle. The CDR3 is 12 residues long. The CDR3 protein is CASRWGEYGYTF. The covered CDR3 bases are TGTGCCAGCAGGTGGGGCGAGTATGGC.

About this clone: The read ends 3 residues early relative to the CDR3; the germline J gene fills the gap. The rearrangement joins TRBV19 to TRBJ2-5, with D possibly TRBD1 on 6 matching bases. The germline CDR1 and CDR2 sequences are LNHDA and SQIVND (reference sequence). CDR3 size: 14 residues. CDR3 DNA (partial): TGTGCCAGTAGTAATTCTCACCGGGACACCACC. Its protein product is CASSNSHRDTT. The entire CDR3 reads CASSNSHRDTTQYF.

Remarks on this clone: The read ends 3 residues shy of where the CDR3 ends; the end is completed using the germline J gene. The V call is TRBV11-3, the J call TRBJ2-5, with TRBD2 matching over 7 bases. The germline V gene has CDR1 SGHNT and CDR2 YENEEA. CDR3 size: 14 residues. J was trimmed by 5 bases and V by 4 bases; bases with no gene match: 7. The sequenced part of the CDR3 DNA is TGTGCCAGCAGCTCCGGACTAGATGCGGAGACC. Translation: CASSSGLDAET. The entire CDR3 protein is CASSSGLDAETQYF.

This clone has just a few counts. The DNA ends 3 residues before the CDR3 does, and the rest of the CDR3 is filled in from the germline J gene. The chain is built from TRBV19 and TRBJ2-1; tentatively, D is TRBD2 (6 bases). Per germline, CDR1 LNHDA and CDR2 SQIVND (reference sequence). V lost 2 bases and J lost 0, with 17 bases in between. The CDR3 extends over 18 amino acids. CDR3: CASSITVLGLSSYNEQFF. The covered CDR3 bases are TGTGCCAGTAGTATAACGGTGTTGGGACTGAGCTCCTACAATGAG.

This clone was seen repeatedly, ten times or more. The read gets to within 3 residues of the CDR3 end, and the germline J gene fills in the rest. The chain combines TRBV7-2 with TRBJ1-4, with TRBD1 matching over 8 bases. The CDR3 loop spans 14 amino acids. Unmatched junction bases numbered 5, after V lost 4 bases and J lost 7 bases. Germline V gene sequence: CDR1 SGHTA, CDR2 FQGNSA. The sequenced CDR3 bases are TGTGCCAGCAGCTCGGGACAGGAGGGTGAAAAA. Residues: CASSSGQEGEK. The full CDR3 protein is CASSSGQEGEKLFF.

The sample holds many counts of this clone. At one end, the junction sequence differs from germline, possibly due to a read error. The read falls 3 residues short of the CDR3 end, and the missing part is taken from the germline J gene. The rearrangement links TRBV4-2 to TRBJ2-5; possibly TRBD2 for D (6 bases). Germline V gene data show CDR1 as LGHNA and CDR2 as YNFKEQ. The CDR3 extends over 15 amino acids. CDR3 DNA, as far as it was read: TGCGCCAGCAGCCGGGACTTAGCGGAGGAAGAGACC. The encoded protein is CASSRDLAEEET. The entire CDR3 is CASSRDLAEEETQYF.

This clone was detected many times. With the read ending 3 residues before the CDR3 end, the germline J gene is used to fill in that end. The rearrangement links TRBV7-2 to TRBJ1-4; no definite D call. The CDR3 is 15 residues long. The V gene's germline CDR1 is SGHTA and CDR2 FQGNSA. CDR3 region: CASSLVQSNNSPLFF. The sequenced part of the CDR3 DNA is TGTGCCAGCAGCTTAGTACAGTCGAATAATTCACCA.

This clone has ten or more counts. From the germline J gene comes the end of the CDR3, since the read stops 3 residues before it. The V call is TRBV6-1, the J call TRBJ1-2; D gene uncertain. There are 14 residues in the CDR3. The V and J ends lost 4 bases and 7 bases respectively, with 16 bases between them. Germline V lookup: CDR1 MNHNS, CDR2 SASEGT. The chain's CDR3 is CASSAEALVGGYTF. Incomplete CDR3 DNA: TGTGCCAGCAGTGCAGAGGCCCTAGTGGGTGGC.

This clone was counted a few times. Coverage ceases 3 residues before the CDR3 finishes, and the germline J gene fills in the end. The gene calls are TRBV19 and TRBJ1-2; TRBD1 matches 8 bases. This CDR3 region has 15 residues. Germline V gives CDR1 LNHDA, CDR2 SQIVND (reference sequence). The sequenced part of the CDR3 DNA is TGTGCCAGTAGCCCGACAGGGGAGGCCTACAATGAC. Encoded protein: CASSPTGEAYND. The CDR3 in full is CASSPTGEAYNDYTF.

This clone came up many times. The read comes to an end 3 residues before the CDR3 does, leaving the germline J gene to fill in the end. The genes are TRBV19 and TRBJ1-5; D not resolved. From germline, CDR1 is LNHDA and CDR2 SQIVND (reference sequence). V was trimmed by 3 bases and J by 3 bases, leaving 12 bases between them. This CDR3 is 15 amino acids long. CDR3 bases read: TGTGCCAGTAGTATTGCGGGAGTTTCCAATCAGCCC. This encodes CASSIAGVSNQP. The CDR3 in its entirety is CASSIAGVSNQPQHF.

This clone was seen many times. The sequenced fragment ends 3 residues before the CDR3 boundary, so the rest is inferred from the germline J gene. V and J are TRBV5-1 and TRBJ2-1, with 8 bases that match TRBD2. V trimming: 0 bases; J trimming: 2 bases; junction bases outside the gene matches: 4. The CDR3 consists of 16 residues. Germline V lookup: CDR1 SGHRS, CDR2 YFSETQ. CDR3 DNA, as far as it was read: TGCGCCAGCAGCTTGGACGCGCGGGGGGCCTACAATGAG. This sequence encodes CASSLDARGAYNE. The full-length CDR3 reads as CASSLDARGAYNEQFF.

This clone has ten or more counts. Read data end 3 residues before the CDR3 end; the end is taken from the germline J gene. This chain links TRBV19 with TRBJ1-6, with 7 bases aligning to TRBD1. The CDR3 extends over 20 amino acids. From germline, CDR1 is LNHDA and CDR2 SQIVND (reference sequence). Trimming cost V 5 bases and J 7 bases; bases outside gene matches: 23. CDR3 DNA (partial): TGTGCCAGTAGTCGCGGAGGAATTCGGGACAGCCTCCCTGGGAATTCACCC. It codes for CASSRGGIRDSLPGNSP. The entire CDR3 reads CASSRGGIRDSLPGNSPLHF.

Many counts were recorded for this clone. The read halts 3 residues ahead of the CDR3 end, with the missing end drawn from the germline J gene. The genes are TRBV7-6 and TRBJ2-1; D is ambiguous. This CDR3 has 13 residues. Germline CDR1 SGHVS, CDR2 FNYEAQ. Trimming stripped 1 base from V and 9 bases from J, with 10 bases between. Partial CDR3 DNA: TGTGCCAGCAGCTTAGTGAGCGATATTGAG. Amino acid sequence: CASSLVSDIE. The whole CDR3 sequence is CASSLVSDIEQFF.